The source of this TCR beta chain is a study of response to subunit inactivated influenza vaccine. This clonotype was recorded a few times. The germline gene is not matched at one end of the junction; a read error may be the cause. From the RT-PCR reads, TCRdb called clonotypes with MiXCR, one entry per CDR3 protein. The repertoire has approximately 480,000 distinct CDR3 sequences, 9.5% to 12% of them found once; the top ten carry 9.5% to 15%. The TCR was taken from a man aged 45-60 years who received an inactivated influenza vaccine. This sample comprised PBMCs from blood, obtained roughly 6 weeks after vaccination.

The CDR3 protein is CPSSFGGRTTDTQYF. CDR3 nucleotides: TGCCCCAGCAGCTTTGGTGGGAGAACCACAGATACGCAGTATTTT. The rearrangement joins TRBV5-1 to TRBJ2-3, with D possibly being TRBD2 (5 bases). This CDR3 has 15 residues. Germline values: CDR1 SGHRS, CDR2 YFSETQ.